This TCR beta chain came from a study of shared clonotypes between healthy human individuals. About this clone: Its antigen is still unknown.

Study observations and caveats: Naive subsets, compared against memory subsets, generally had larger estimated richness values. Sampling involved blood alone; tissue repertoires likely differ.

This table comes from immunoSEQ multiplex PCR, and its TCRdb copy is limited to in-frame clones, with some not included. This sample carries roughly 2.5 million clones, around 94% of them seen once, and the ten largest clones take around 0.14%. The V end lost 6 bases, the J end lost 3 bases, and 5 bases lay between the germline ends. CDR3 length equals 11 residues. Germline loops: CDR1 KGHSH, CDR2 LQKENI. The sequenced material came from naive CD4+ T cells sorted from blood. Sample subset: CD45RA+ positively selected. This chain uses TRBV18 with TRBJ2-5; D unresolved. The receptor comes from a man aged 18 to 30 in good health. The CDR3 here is CASSGEETQYF. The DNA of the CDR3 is TGTGCCAGCTCCGGCGAAGAGACCCAGTACTTC.